The rows below give T cell receptor beta chains drawn from one sample of a study of cytomegalovirus exposure and HLA in healthy donors. Here immunoSEQ multiplex PCR was the method, and the copy in TCRdb shows in-frame clones only, minus some. Of approximately 78,000 clones in the sample, about 81% are singletons; the top ten hold 2% to 2.5%. The sequencing input was PBMCs. The receptors were sampled from a woman aged 45-60 years in good health and CMV-seronegative. Both conserved end residues are part of each CDR3. The D gene is left open where the match is weak. Clone size is not always given. Where it is, it says once, few, many or a class for expanded clones.

CDR3 protein	CDR3 DNA	clone size	D gene	J gene	V gene
CASSTLWSGEAPNEQFF	TGTGCCAGTAGTACTCTGTGGAGCGGGGAAGCTCCCAATGAGCAGTTCTTC	NA	TRBD2	TRBJ2-1	TRBV19
CASSTSTLSSGRPNEQYF	TGTGCCAGCTCCACCTCAACCCTGTCTAGCGGGAGACCGAACGAGCAGTACTTC	NA	TRBD2	TRBJ2-7	TRBV28
CASSLQGRGYTF	TGTGCCAGCAGTTTACAGGGCCGCGGCTACACCTTC	NA	NA	TRBJ1-2	TRBV27
CASSVTGTPDYGYTF	TGTGCCAGCAGCGTTACAGGGACCCCGGACTATGGCTACACCTTC	NA	NA	TRBJ1-2	TRBV9
CASSEGHANTEAFF	TGTGCCAGCAGCGAGGGACACGCGAACACTGAAGCTTTCTTT	NA	NA	TRBJ1-1	TRBV7-3
CASSEVPRQSGEKLFF	TGTGCCAGCAGTGAAGTACCACGACAGTCGGGTGAAAAACTGTTTTTT	NA	NA	TRBJ1-4	TRBV6-1
CASSRLSGGFDSGNTIYF	TGCGCCAGCAGCCGTCTGAGTGGGGGGTTTGACTCTGGAAACACCATATATTTT	NA	NA	TRBJ1-3	TRBV5-1
CASSLDRGETQYF	TGTGCCAGCAGTTTAGACAGGGGTGAGACCCAGTACTTC	once	TRBD1	TRBJ2-5	TRBV28
CASSVDLAASYEQYF	TGTGCCAGCAGCGTAGACCTTGCGGCCTCCTACGAGCAGTACTTC	NA	NA	TRBJ2-7	TRBV9
CASSLGVGGEQFF	TGTGCTAGCAGCTTAGGGGTAGGGGGTGAGCAGTTCTTC	NA	NA	TRBJ2-1	TRBV7-7
CASSGTGGYAEAFF	TGTGCCAGCAGTGGGACAGGGGGTTACGCTGAAGCTTTCTTT	NA	TRBD1	TRBJ1-1	TRBV25-1
CASSLDTGSRGMTQHF	TGTGCCAGCAGCTTAGATACAGGGTCGAGGGGGATGACCCAGCATTTT	NA	NA	TRBJ1-5	TRBV7-2
CASSLGHENQPQHF	TGCGCCAGCAGCTTGGGACACGAAAATCAGCCCCAGCATTTT	NA	NA	TRBJ1-5	TRBV5-1
CASSQGQGAGNEQFF	TGTGCCAGCAGCCAAGGACAGGGGGCGGGTAATGAGCAGTTCTTC	NA	TRBD1	TRBJ2-1	TRBV4-2
CASSLVGTGVNTGANVLTF	TGTGCCAGCAGCTTAGTCGGGACAGGGGTAAATACTGGGGCCAACGTCCTGACTTTC	NA	TRBD1	TRBJ2-6	TRBV11-2
CASSLGRGSGYEQYF	TGTGCCAGCAGCTTAGGGCGGGGTAGCGGCTACGAGCAGTACTTC	NA	NA	TRBJ2-7	TRBV7-6
CASSGGTPTSYNEQFF	TGTGCCAGCAGCGGGGGGACTCCCACCTCCTACAATGAGCAGTTCTTC	NA	NA	TRBJ2-1	TRBV9
CASSGGGVATNEKLFF	TGTGCCAGCAGTGGGGGGGGAGTTGCAACTAATGAAAAACTGTTTTTT	NA	NA	TRBJ1-4	TRBV6-1
CASSWRGHNEQFF	TGTGCCAGCAGTTGGCGGGGGCACAATGAGCAGTTCTTC	NA	NA	TRBJ2-1	TRBV6-6
CASSLESPSGGAWQYF	TGTGCCAGCAGCTTAGAGAGCCCCAGCGGGGGGGCCTGGCAGTATTTT	NA	TRBD2	TRBJ2-3	TRBV11-2
CASSPTGIYNEQFF	TGTGCCAGCAGTCCGACGGGGATCTACAATGAGCAGTTCTTC	NA	NA	TRBJ2-1	TRBV2
CSATTSGGATDTQYF	TGCAGCGCTACGACTAGCGGGGGGGCCACAGATACGCAGTATTTT	NA	TRBD2	TRBJ2-3	TRBV29-1
CASSMRTSGEGTDTQYF	TGTGCCAGTAGTATGCGGACTAGCGGGGAGGGCACAGATACGCAGTATTTT	once	TRBD2	TRBJ2-3	TRBV19
CASSRLLAGVGHEQYF	TGTGCCAGTAGTAGACTACTAGCGGGAGTAGGCCACGAGCAGTACTTC	NA	TRBD2	TRBJ2-7	TRBV19
CASNARQGAVGYTF	TGTGCCAGCAACGCCCGACAGGGGGCTGTGGGCTACACCTTC	few	TRBD1	TRBJ1-2	TRBV5-4
CASSLLEAFF	TGTGCCAGCAGCCTCTTAGAAGCTTTCTTT	NA	NA	TRBJ1-1	TRBV14
CATHSGNTIYF	TGTGCCACCCACTCTGGAAACACCATATATTTT	NA	NA	TRBJ1-3	TRBV6-5
CAWNRASYNEQFF	TGTGCCTGGAACAGGGCCTCCTACAATGAGCAGTTCTTC	once	NA	TRBJ2-1	TRBV30
CASSLVRQGNTGELFF	TGTGCCAGCAGCTTGGTCAGACAGGGGAACACCGGGGAGCTGTTTTTT	NA	TRBD1	TRBJ2-2	TRBV5-4
CAISGTSWADTQYF	TGTGCCATCAGTGGGACTTCTTGGGCAGATACGCAGTATTTT	NA	NA	TRBJ2-3	TRBV10-3
CASSPRTSGRGHEQFF	TGTGCCAGCAGTCCCCGGACTAGCGGGAGAGGGCATGAGCAGTTCTTC	NA	TRBD2	TRBJ2-1	TRBV28
CASSLTTHTGNNEQFF	TGTGCCAGCAGCTTGACGACACACACAGGGAACAATGAGCAGTTCTTC	NA	NA	TRBJ2-1	TRBV5-4
CASSEGQGGGKLFF	TGTGCCAGCAGTGAGGGGCAGGGCGGGGGAAAACTGTTTTTT	few	NA	TRBJ1-4	TRBV6-1
CASSLGENYGYTF	TGCGCCAGCAGCTTGGGAGAGAACTATGGCTACACCTTC	few	NA	TRBJ1-2	TRBV5-1
CASSQVRQGTEAFF	TGCGCCAGCAGCCAAGTTAGACAGGGGACTGAAGCTTTCTTT	NA	TRBD1	TRBJ1-1	TRBV4-1
CASSEFGGRSTDTQYF	TGTGCCAGCAGTGAATTCGGCGGGAGGAGCACAGATACGCAGTATTTT	once	TRBD2	TRBJ2-3	TRBV2
CASSPTLAGEKFF	TGTGCCAGCAGTCCCACCCTAGCGGGAGAAAAGTTCTTC	NA	TRBD2	TRBJ2-1	TRBV28
CASSLSAGLEQYF	TGCGCCAGCAGCTTATCGGCGGGGTTGGAGCAGTACTTC	NA	NA	TRBJ2-7	TRBV5-1
CASSVDRNYGYTF	TGTGCCAGCAGCGTAGACAGGAACTATGGCTACACCTTC	NA	NA	TRBJ1-2	TRBV9
CASSYRNYGYTF	TGTGCCAGCAGTTACAGAAACTATGGCTACACCTTC	NA	NA	TRBJ1-2	TRBV28
CASDRGTYGYTF	TGTGCCAGTGACAGGGGCACCTATGGCTACACCTTC	NA	TRBD1	TRBJ1-2	TRBV6-1
CASSIRGGLNTEAFF	TGTGCCAGTAGTATCCGGGGGGGATTGAACACTGAAGCTTTCTTT	NA	NA	TRBJ1-1	TRBV19
CASSSDRGPRATQYF	TGTGCCAGTAGTAGCGACAGGGGGCCCCGGGCGACCCAGTACTTC	NA	TRBD1	TRBJ2-5	TRBV19
CSVLSPSGSLYNEQFF	TGCAGCGTCCTTTCCCCTAGCGGGAGTTTGTACAATGAGCAGTTCTTC	once	TRBD2	TRBJ2-1	TRBV29-1
CASSQPGGIYNEQFF	TGTGCCAGCAGCCAACCAGGGGGCATCTACAATGAGCAGTTCTTC	NA	TRBD1	TRBJ2-1	TRBV7-9
CAWSVDRVGNNEQFF	TGTGCCTGGAGCGTGGACAGGGTGGGAAACAATGAGCAGTTCTTC	NA	TRBD1	TRBJ2-1	TRBV30
CASSVGGQFPGELFF	TGTGCTAGCAGCGTTGGAGGACAGTTCCCCGGGGAGCTGTTTTTT	few	NA	TRBJ2-2	TRBV7-7
CASSFSSGIHNEQFF	TGTGCCAGCAGCTTTTCCAGCGGGATCCACAATGAGCAGTTCTTC	NA	TRBD2	TRBJ2-1	TRBV7-3
CASSARDLLSGTEAFF	TGTGCCAGCAGCGCCCGGGACTTACTCTCGGGCACTGAAGCTTTCTTT	NA	NA	TRBJ1-1	TRBV9
CASSLKTGFTEAFF	TGTGCCAGCAGCTTAAAAACAGGGTTCACTGAAGCTTTCTTT	NA	NA	TRBJ1-1	TRBV7-2
CAISAGEARGYEQYF	TGTGCCATCAGTGCGGGTGAGGCCAGGGGGTACGAGCAGTACTTC	NA	TRBD1	TRBJ2-7	TRBV10-3
CASSLGFRGTNTGELFF	TGCGCCAGCAGCTTGGGATTCCGGGGGACGAACACCGGGGAGCTGTTTTTT	once	NA	TRBJ2-2	TRBV5-1